A single sample gave rise to the 20 T cell receptor beta chains below, sequenced in a study of OX40 agonist ivuxolimab in advanced cancers. This table comes from immunoSEQ multiplex PCR, and its TCRdb copy is limited to in-frame clones, with some not included. The sample yields 92,000 or so clones, approximately 80% seen once. The source was CD4+ or CD8+ T cells sorted from blood, collected in a trial of the OX40 agonist ivuxolimab. These receptors came from an adult with an advanced solid tumor such as melanoma, head and neck, liver or kidney cancer.

CDR3 protein: CASSERSGVTGELFF. The CDR3 DNA follows: TGCGCCAGCAGCGAGCGCTCGGGGGTCACCGGGGAGCTGTTTTTT. The chain couples TRBV10-1 to TRBJ2-2; TRBD2 might be the D (6 bases). V gave up 6 bases and J gave up 4 bases, with 15 bases separating them. Germline V gene lookup returns CDR1 WNHNN and CDR2 SYGVQD (reference sequence). The CDR3 sequence is 15 residues long.

This clone was counted a few times. This chain connects TRBV5-1 to TRBJ2-2; TRBD1 aligns across 7 bases. Germline CDR1 is SGHRS and CDR2 is YFSETQ. The CDR3 runs to 15 residues. The V segment lost 5 bases and the J segment 0 bases; nucleotides outside the gene matches: 4. The CDR3 bases are TGCGCCAGCAGGCCCGGGACAGCGAACACCGGGGAGCTGTTTTTT. Amino acid sequence: CASRPGTANTGELFF.

The chain uses TRBV29-1 and TRBJ2-1; D is undetermined. Trimming shortened V by 4 bases and J by 4 bases, and 14 bases separated the two germline ends. This CDR3 spans 14 amino acids. Germline CDR1 SQVTM, CDR2 ANQGSEA. The CDR3 region is CSVVGIAEYNEQFF. The CDR3 DNA follows: TGCAGCGTTGTTGGGATAGCAGAGTACAATGAGCAGTTCTTC.

CDR3 residues: CASSQGWGNEKLFF. In DNA form, the CDR3 reads TGCGCCAGCAGCCAGGGGTGGGGTAATGAAAAACTGTTTTTT. The V call is TRBV4-1, the J call TRBJ1-4, with no clear D. From germline, CDR1 is MGHRA and CDR2 YSYEKL. The CDR3 is 14 amino acids. V lost 3 bases and J lost 4, with 9 bases in between.

This chain uses TRBV6-1 with TRBJ1-4, with 8 bases that match TRBD1. Germline trimming cut 3 bases from V and 12 bases from J; bases unmatched to any gene: 6. This CDR3 has 13 residues. The germline V gene has CDR1 MNHNS and CDR2 SASEGT. The CDR3 sequence is CASSDRQGQELFF. DNA of the CDR3: TGTGCCAGCAGTGATAGACAGGGGCAGGAACTGTTTTTT.

The CDR3 DNA follows: TGTGCCAGCAGTGATTTAGGGGCAGCTTGGACGAGCTCCTACGAGCAGTACTTC. Translated, it gives CASSDLGAAWTSSYEQYF. The rearrangement joins TRBV2 to TRBJ2-7; D may be TRBD1 (5 bases). Germline V gene data show CDR1 as SNHLY and CDR2 as FYNNEI. V dropped 3 bases and J dropped 0 bases, with 21 bases sitting between them. This CDR3 comprises 18 residues.

The chain joins TRBV6-5 to TRBJ1-1; D remains ambiguous. Trimming took off 6 bases at V and 0 bases at J, with 8 bases between the two ends. The germline CDR1 and CDR2 sequences are MNHEY and SVGAGI. The length of the CDR3 is 13 residues. The CDR3, as DNA: TGTGCCAGCAGCAAGAGGATGAACACTGAAGCTTTCTTT. Its translation: CASSKRMNTEAFF.

The chain couples TRBV2 to TRBJ1-1; D call uncertain. Germline V lookup: CDR1 SNHLY, CDR2 FYNNEI. V was clipped by 3 bases and J by 1 base, with 6 bases between them. The CDR3 loop spans 13 amino acids. The CDR3 DNA is TGTGCCAGCAGTGATCTTGGGAACACTGAAGCTTTCTTT. Translating it yields CASSDLGNTEAFF.

The sample holds one count of this clone. This chain connects TRBV9 to TRBJ2-3; the D is unclear. Germline V gene data show CDR1 as SGDLS and CDR2 as YYNGEE. The ends were cut back, 4 bases at V and 5 bases at J, with 14 bases in the middle. The CDR3 contains 14 residues. CDR3 sequence (DNA): TGTGCCAGCAGCCCCACCCCACTCGAAGATACGCAGTATTTT. Amino acids: CASSPTPLEDTQYF. The full variable domain, completed using reference TRBV9 and TRBJ2-3, is DSGVTQTPKHLITATGQRVTLRCSPRSGDLSVYWYQQSLDQGLQFLIQYYNGEERAKGNILERFSAQQFPDLHSELNLSSLELGDSALYFCASSPTPLEDTQYFGPGTRLTVL.

The CDR3 region has the DNA TGTGCCAGCAGCAAAGTCGGAGAAGACGAGTCTTTTGAAAAACTGTTTTTT. This sequence encodes CASSKVGEDESFEKLFF. The V gene is TRBV21-1, the J gene TRBJ1-4. TRBV21-1 is annotated as a pseudogene. The CDR3 covers 17 residues.

The V and J genes are TRBV18 and TRBJ2-5, with D perhaps TRBD1 (6 bases). The CDR3 sequence is 13 residues long. V lost 6 bases and J 5 bases, leaving 13 bases between the germline ends. The germline V gene has CDR1 KGHSH and CDR2 LQKENI. The CDR3 coding sequence is TGTGCCAGCTCCCCTGACAGGATGGAGACCCAGTACTTC. Its protein product is CASSPDRMETQYF.

V and J are TRBV10-2 and TRBJ2-2, with a possible D match to TRBD1 (5 bases). Germline values: CDR1 WSHSY, CDR2 SAAADI. V lost 3 bases and J 3 bases, leaving 8 bases between the germline ends. CDR3 size: 14 residues. CDR3 in amino acids: CASSDRVDTGELFF. The CDR3, as DNA: TGCGCCAGCAGTGACAGGGTTGACACCGGGGAGCTGTTTTTT.

J is TRBJ1-4 and V is TRBV5-1, with TRBD1 as a possible D gene (5 bases). V dropped 1 base and J dropped 3 bases, with 10 bases sitting between them. This CDR3 is 15 amino acids long. The germline V gene encodes CDR1 SGHRS and CDR2 YFSETQ. Here the CDR3 reads CASSLKGSANEKLFF. CDR3 DNA: TGCGCCAGCAGCTTGAAGGGGAGCGCTAATGAAAAACTGTTTTTT.

V gene TRBV2 combines with J gene TRBJ1-2; D is possibly TRBD1 (6 bases). The CDR3 spans 15 residues. Trimming removed 4 bases at V and 6 bases at J, with 18 bases between. Germline loops: CDR1 SNHLY, CDR2 FYNNEI. CDR3 nucleotides: TGTGCCAGCAGTGTGAGGGGGGGACCGAGGGATGGCTACACCTTC. It encodes CASSVRGGPRDGYTF.

This chain joins TRBV6-5 and TRBJ2-1, with D unclear. The CDR3 sequence is 13 residues long. CDR1 and CDR2 (germline): MNHEY, SVGAGI. The V end lost 8 bases, the J end lost 0 bases, and 8 bases lay between the germline ends. The CDR3: CASAPFSYNEQFF. The CDR3 DNA reads TGTGCCAGCGCCCCCTTCTCCTACAATGAGCAGTTCTTC.

The CDR3 spells CASSSLTGWRSYNEQFF. The CDR3, as DNA: TGTGCCAGCAGCTCCCTCACAGGATGGCGCTCCTACAATGAGCAGTTCTTC. The rearrangement joins TRBV7-2 to TRBJ2-1; a weak D match, TRBD1 (5 bases). Trimming took 4 bases from V and 0 from J, leaving 16 bases between them. This CDR3 has 17 residues. The germline gives CDR1 SGHTA, CDR2 FQGNSA.

The chain combines TRBV9 with TRBJ1-2; D is unresolved. The CDR3 extends over 16 amino acids. From germline, CDR1 is SGDLS and CDR2 YYNGEE. Trimming removed 0 bases from V and 2 bases from J, with 14 bases in between. This CDR3 reads CASSVAPSGSNYGYTF. CDR3 DNA sequence: TGTGCCAGCAGCGTAGCCCCCTCGGGTAGCAACTATGGCTACACCTTC.

CDR3 residues: CASRGSRETQYF. In DNA form, the CDR3 reads TGTGCCAGCCGGGGTTCACGGGAGACCCAGTACTTC. The chain couples TRBV2 to TRBJ2-5, with D perhaps TRBD2 (5 bases). Germline loops: CDR1 SNHLY, CDR2 FYNNEI. The CDR3 covers 12 residues. V shed 8 bases and J shed 5 bases, with 12 bases lying between them.

J is TRBJ1-1 and V is TRBV7-9; 7 bases are shared with TRBD1. The CDR3 contains 16 residues. V gave up 5 bases and J gave up 0 bases; unmatched junction bases: 9. Per germline, CDR1 SEHNR and CDR2 FQNEAQ (reference sequence). CDR3 amino acids: CASSPGQAQMNTEAFF. The CDR3 DNA sequence: TGTGCCAGCAGCCCTGGACAGGCTCAAATGAACACTGAAGCTTTCTTT.

The V call is TRBV5-6, the J call TRBJ2-1, with 13 bases fitting TRBD2. The ends lost 0 bases at V and 4 bases at J; junction bases unmatched: 1. This CDR3 contains 16 residues. CDR1 SGHDT and CDR2 YYEEEE come from the germline V gene. CDR3 nucleotide sequence: TGTGCCAGCAGCTTGGGACTAGCGGGGGGTTACAATGAGCAGTTCTTC. As protein: CASSLGLAGGYNEQFF.